This T cell receptor (beta chain) was documented in a study of identical twins. General study results and limits: Sequences that were out-of-frame, alpha and twin-shared displayed an excess of low generation probability. Cross-sectional statistics, not tracking of the same donors, supported the conclusions. Abundant beta clonotypes from cord blood bore fewer insertions; memory repertoires lacked this pattern.

The CDR3 runs to 14 residues. Germline CDR1 is SNHLY and CDR2 is FYNNEI. The junction had 0 bases not matched to a gene; V was cut back by 1 base and J by 4 bases. TCRdb reanalysed the 5' RACE reads using MiXCR and keeps one entry per CDR3 protein. The table has 1.5 million to 2 million distinct CDR3 sequences, 25% to 35% seen once. This clonotype has a count of ten or more. Its target is unknown. The sample consisted of cord blood. The receptor was isolated from a newborn girl in good health. The chain combines TRBV2 with TRBJ1-2; TRBD1 agrees at 10 bases. The CDR3 region is CASSEGTGGYGYTF. The CDR3, as DNA: TGTGCCAGCAGTGAAGGGACAGGGGGCTATGGCTACACCTTC.